A single sample gave rise to the 17 T cell receptor beta chains below, sequenced in a study of T cell repertoires in cytomegalovirus infection. In TCRdb, the reads were re-called with MiXCR into one record per CDR3 protein. The sample comprises about 150,000 distinct CDR3 sequences, about 20% of which are singletons, and roughly 9.7% rests with the top ten. Sample: PBMCs. These receptors all come from a human donor in good health (CMV status not recorded). Some clones in this sample may be carry-over from other donors' samples.

The chain is built from TRBV5-8 and TRBJ2-5; 8 bases are a match to TRBD2. Germline V gene sequence: CDR1 SGHTS, CDR2 YDEGEE. V trimming: 0 bases; J trimming: 1 base; junction bases outside the gene matches: 5. This CDR3 is 16 amino acids long. The CDR3 region is CASSLGSGAFQETQYF. In DNA form, the CDR3 reads TGTGCCAGCAGCTTGGGTAGCGGGGCCTTCCAAGAGACCCAGTACTTC.

The chain is built from TRBV11-2 and TRBJ2-3; 7 bases are shared with TRBD2. V shed 4 bases and J 1 base; nucleotides not matched to a gene: 5. Looked up from germline, CDR1 is SGHAT and CDR2 is FQNNGV. The CDR3 is made up of 15 amino acids. The CDR3 coding sequence is TGTGCCAGCAGCTCGCAGGGAGGGGGCACAGATACGCAGTATTTT. Translated: CASSSQGGGTDTQYF.

This clonotype was detected once. V usage is TRBV20-1 and J usage is TRBJ2-5, with no clear D. The germline V gene has CDR1 DFQATT and CDR2 SNEGSKA (reference sequence). CDR3 length: 14 amino acids. V was cut by 5 bases and J by 5 bases, with 18 bases left in between. CDR3 in DNA: TGCAGTGCTTTAGACCTATGGCCCCGGGAGACCCAGTACTTC. This gives the protein CSALDLWPRETQYF.

This clonotype was recorded many times. The genes are TRBV7-2 and TRBJ2-7, with 12 positions matching TRBD2. V lost 2 bases, J lost 5 bases, and 4 bases stayed unmatched. CDR3 length: 15 residues. Germline V gene lookup returns CDR1 SGHTA and CDR2 FQGNSA. CDR3 amino acids: CASSLLASGRDEQYF. As DNA, the CDR3 is TGTGCCAGCAGCTTATTGGCTAGCGGGAGGGACGAGCAGTACTTC.

This clonotype was counted only a few times. The rearrangement uses TRBV27 and TRBJ2-4; D may match TRBD1 or TRBD2 (5 bases each). Trimming shortened V by 6 bases and J by 2 bases, and 20 bases separated the two germline ends. This CDR3 region has 17 residues. Looked up from germline, CDR1 is MNHEY and CDR2 is SMNVEV (reference sequence). CDR3 DNA: TGTGCCAGCAGGGCTCCGGGACCAACAACCTCCAAAAACATTCAGTACTTC. It encodes CASRAPGPTTSKNIQYF.

The rearrangement links TRBV6-1 to TRBJ2-7; TRBD1 matches at 12 bases. The ends lost 6 bases at V and 7 bases at J; junction bases unmatched: 7. Per the germline V gene, CDR1 is MNHNS and CDR2 is SASEGT. CDR3 length: 14 residues. The DNA of the CDR3 is TGTGCCAGCAGGTCCGGGACAGGGGGCAGTGAGCAGTACTTC. Translated: CASRSGTGGSEQYF.

Remarks on this clonotype: Without the conserved terminal phenylalanine or tryptophan, this CDR3 likely stems from a read error. No DNA is shown, since the ends of the CDR3 on it are uncertain; the CDR3 is the one TCRdb lists. The rearrangement uses TRBV27 and TRBJ2-1; no check of the table's D call, TRBD2, against the DNA was made. The germline CDR1 and CDR2 sequences are MNHEY and SMNVEV (reference sequence). The CDR3 is made up of 11 amino acids, end residues included. The CDR3 region is CASSSRTSGRV.

This clonotype was recorded many times. V is TRBV7-9 and J is TRBJ2-1; 13 nucleotides match TRBD2. Losses at the gene ends were 4 bases for V and 8 bases for J; bases not matched to a gene: 8. Germline loops: CDR1 SEHNR, CDR2 FQNEAQ (reference sequence). This CDR3 spans 16 amino acids. For the CDR3, the DNA is TGTGCCAGCAGCTCCCGGACTAGCGGGAGCCTGGATGAGCAGTTCTTC. Translated: CASSSRTSGSLDEQFF. Variable domain in full (rest from reference TRBV7-9 and TRBJ2-1): DTGVSQNPRHKITKRGQNVTFRCDPISEHNRLYWYRQTLGQGPEFLTYFQNEAQLEKSRLLSDRFSAERPKGSFSTLEIQRTEQGDSAMYLCASSSRTSGSLDEQFFGPGTRLTVL.

This clonotype was found a few times. V is TRBV24-1 and J is TRBJ2-1; D not certain. The CDR3 is made up of 15 amino acids. With 5 bases removed from V and 2 bases from J, the gap between germline ends came to 12 bases. Germline values: CDR1 KGHDR, CDR2 SFDVKD. CDR3 loop: CATSAQRRTYNEQFF. The CDR3 bases are TGTGCCACCAGTGCACAGAGGAGAACCTACAATGAGCAGTTCTTC.

This chain connects TRBV24-1 to TRBJ2-1; weak D call: TRBD2 (5 bases). Germline values: CDR1 KGHDR, CDR2 SFDVKD. Trimming took off 6 bases at V and 0 bases at J, with 11 bases between the two ends. CDR3 length: 15 residues. In DNA form, the CDR3 reads TGTGCCACCAGTTCCACGGGAAACTCCTACAATGAGCAGTTCTTC. It specifies CATSSTGNSYNEQFF.

The rearrangement links TRBV3-1 to TRBJ2-5; TRBD2 matches at 9 bases. Germline trimming cut 0 bases from V and 0 bases from J; bases unmatched to any gene: 14. In germline, CDR1 is LGHDT, CDR2 YNNKEL (reference sequence). The CDR3 has 20 residues. CDR3 residues: CASSQDMASGNGGYQETQYF. For the CDR3, the DNA is TGTGCCAGCAGCCAAGATATGGCTAGCGGGAACGGGGGGTACCAAGAGACCCAGTACTTC.

This chain joins TRBV28 and TRBJ2-5, with D unclear. V gave up 5 bases and J gave up 4 bases, with 5 bases separating them. CDR3 length: 11 residues. In germline, CDR1 is MDHEN, CDR2 SYDVKM. The CDR3 reads CASSDTETQYF. The CDR3, as DNA: TGTGCCAGCAGTGATACAGAGACCCAGTACTTC.

The rearrangement joins TRBV20-1 to TRBJ1-2, with 8 positions matching TRBD1. Germline V CDR1 and CDR2: DFQATT, SNEGSKA (reference sequence). V shed 5 bases, J shed 8 bases, and the junction held 7 bases outside the gene matches. This CDR3 contains 12 residues. The DNA of the CDR3 is TGCAGTGCTGGACAGGGAAGGAGCGGCTACACCTTC. Translated, it gives CSAGQGRSGYTF.

The rearrangement uses TRBV4-3 and TRBJ2-4; D might be TRBD2 (5 bases). V gave up 0 bases and J gave up 14 bases, with 14 bases separating them. The CDR3 consists of 13 residues. In germline, CDR1 is LGHNA, CDR2 YSLEER. In DNA, the CDR3 is TGCGCCAGCAGCCAAGAAGCAACTAGGCCCAAGTACTTC. Translation gives CASSQEATRPKYF.

This chain joins TRBV4-3 and TRBJ1-4; 12 bases agree with TRBD1. This CDR3 spans 17 amino acids. CDR1 is LGHNA, CDR2 YSLEER, per germline. The V segment lost 1 base and the J segment 10 bases; nucleotides outside the gene matches: 10. The CDR3 DNA reads TGCGCCAGCAGCCAAGGATCTTCCGGGACAGGGGGCGGAAAACTGTTTTTT. Translating it yields CASSQGSSGTGGGKLFF.

This clonotype was seen a few times. CDR3 residues: CASSARPSEYHGYTF. In DNA form, the CDR3 reads TGTGCCAGCAGTGCCCGACCCTCCGAGTACCATGGCTACACCTTC. This chain connects TRBV25-1 to TRBJ1-2; unclear D gene. The CDR3 has 15 amino acids. Germline V gene lookup returns CDR1 MGHDK and CDR2 SYGVNS. Deletions cut 4 bases from V and 6 bases from J, with 18 bases between.

This clonotype showed up many times. This rearrangement joins TRBV7-2 to TRBJ2-5, with 11 nucleotides matching TRBD2. Germline trimming cut 1 base from V and 9 bases from J; bases unmatched to any gene: 10. The CDR3 is 16 residues long. The germline V gene encodes CDR1 SGHTA and CDR2 FQGNSA. The CDR3 DNA reads as TGTGCCAGCAGCTTAGTACTAGCGGGGGCCAACCCGGCCCAGTACTTC. Translated: CASSLVLAGANPAQYF.